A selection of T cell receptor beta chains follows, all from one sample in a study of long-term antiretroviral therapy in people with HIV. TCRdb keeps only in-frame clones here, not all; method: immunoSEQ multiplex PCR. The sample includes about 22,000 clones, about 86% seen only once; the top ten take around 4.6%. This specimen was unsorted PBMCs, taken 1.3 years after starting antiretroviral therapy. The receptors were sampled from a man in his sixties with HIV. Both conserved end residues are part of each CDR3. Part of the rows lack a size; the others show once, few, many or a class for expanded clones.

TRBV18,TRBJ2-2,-,CASSPLAHWGTGELFF
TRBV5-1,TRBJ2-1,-,CASSVQGSSTYNEQFF
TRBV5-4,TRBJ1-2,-,CASSADRGDGYTF
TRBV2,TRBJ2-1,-,CASSVRTGTYNEQFF
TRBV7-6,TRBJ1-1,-,CASSNLGPNDRVLRTEAFF
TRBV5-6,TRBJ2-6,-,CASSRGQGFPGANVLTF
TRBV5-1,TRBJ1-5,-,CASSLGTPGNQPQHF
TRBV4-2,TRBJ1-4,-,CASSQGDRGLDEKLFF
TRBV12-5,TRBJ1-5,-,CASAKEEGQPQHF
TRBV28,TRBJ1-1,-,CASLGSGENTEAFF
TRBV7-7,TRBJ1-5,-,CASSLSPDGLHNQPQHF
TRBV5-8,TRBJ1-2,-,CASSLDFSFYGYGYTF
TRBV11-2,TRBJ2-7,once,CASSLIWSSYEQYF
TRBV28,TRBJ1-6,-,CASSPPPNSPLHF
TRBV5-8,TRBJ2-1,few,CASSFTSGSKSYNEQFF
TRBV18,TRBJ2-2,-,CASSPPRRARAQDTGELFF
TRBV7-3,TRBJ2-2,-,CASSLYSELATGELFF
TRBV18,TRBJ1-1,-,CASSPPIQANSVTEAFF
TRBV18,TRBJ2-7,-,CASSPRQGVHEQYF
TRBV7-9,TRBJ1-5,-,CASSLAPGSNQPQHF
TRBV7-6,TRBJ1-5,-,CASSLGAGGQPQHF
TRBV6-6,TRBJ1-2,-,CASSYPGGYGYTF
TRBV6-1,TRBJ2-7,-,CASILDSVSYEQYF
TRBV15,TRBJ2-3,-,CATSRASGTASTDTQYF
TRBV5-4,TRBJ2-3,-,CASSFAASTDTQYF
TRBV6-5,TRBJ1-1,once,CASSETGDTEAFF